These T cell receptor beta chains were read from a single sample in a study of a mutant IDH1 vaccine in newly diagnosed glioma. TCRdb keeps only in-frame clones here, not all; method: immunoSEQ multiplex PCR. The sample consists of some 48,000 clones, more than 60% of them appearing once. For these TCRs, the target antigens are not known. This specimen consisted of PBMCs, obtained from a glioma patient whose treatment included an IDH1 peptide vaccine. The receptors originated from a man aged 40-49 years with glioma. CDR3s include the opening cysteine and the closing phenylalanine or tryptophan. A D gene is named only where the DNA matches it firmly. Clone size is not always given. Where it is, it says once, few, many or a class for expanded clones.

clone size: few
V gene: TRBV30
J gene: TRBJ1-1
D gene: TRBD1
CDR3 protein: CAWSPDRAKVTEAFF
CDR3 DNA: TGTGCCTGGAGCCCCGACAGGGCCAAAGTCACTGAAGCTTTCTTT

clone size: .
V gene: TRBV9
J gene: TRBJ1-1
D gene: .
CDR3 protein: CASSASTGLNTEAFF
CDR3 DNA: TGTGCCAGCAGTGCCTCGACAGGTCTGAACACTGAAGCTTTCTTT

clone size: once
V gene: TRBV9
J gene: TRBJ1-2
D gene: .
CDR3 protein: CASSAHTQGIDGYTF
CDR3 DNA: TGTGCCAGCAGCGCCCACACACAGGGAATCGATGGCTACACCTTC

clone size: .
V gene: TRBV18
J gene: TRBJ1-4
D gene: TRBD1
CDR3 protein: CASSRGPGQGDEKLFF
CDR3 DNA: TGTGCCAGCTCACGCGGGCCGGGACAGGGGGATGAAAAACTGTTTTTT

clone size: .
V gene: TRBV7-9
J gene: TRBJ1-2
D gene: .
CDR3 protein: CASSLMGRNYGYTF
CDR3 DNA: TGTGCCAGCAGCTTAATGGGACGGAACTATGGCTACACCTTC

clone size: .
V gene: TRBV7-9
J gene: TRBJ2-5
D gene: .
CDR3 protein: CASSLGGYSQETQYF
CDR3 DNA: TGTGCCAGCAGCTTAGGAGGCTACTCCCAAGAGACCCAGTACTTC

clone size: .
V gene: TRBV5-8
J gene: TRBJ1-6
D gene: .
CDR3 protein: CASSLEGGNSPLHF
CDR3 DNA: TGTGCCAGCAGCTTGGAAGGCGGTAATTCACCCCTCCACTTT

clone size: medium-sized
V gene: TRBV5-5
J gene: TRBJ2-5
D gene: .
CDR3 protein: CASSRARIMETQYF
CDR3 DNA: TGTGCCAGCAGCCGGGCGAGGATTATGGAGACCCAGTACTTC

clone size: .
V gene: TRBV6-5
J gene: TRBJ2-2
D gene: .
CDR3 protein: CASSQRPENTGELFF
CDR3 DNA: TGTGCCAGCAGTCAGAGGCCCGAGAACACCGGGGAGCTGTTTTTT

clone size: .
V gene: TRBV4-1
J gene: TRBJ1-2
D gene: .
CDR3 protein: CASSQDSSNYGYTF
CDR3 DNA: TGCGCCAGCAGCCAAGATAGCTCTAACTATGGCTACACCTTC

clone size: .
V gene: TRBV19
J gene: TRBJ1-4
D gene: .
CDR3 protein: CASSMTGMTNEKLFF
CDR3 DNA: TGTGCCAGTAGTATGACGGGGATGACTAATGAAAAACTGTTTTTT

clone size: once
V gene: TRBV5-4
J gene: TRBJ2-3
D gene: TRBD2
CDR3 protein: CASSPYSAGGPDTQYF
CDR3 DNA: TGTGCCAGCAGTCCCTACTCAGCGGGGGGTCCAGATACGCAGTATTTT

clone size: .
V gene: TRBV10-2
J gene: TRBJ2-7
D gene: .
CDR3 protein: CASQTRDRRYEQYF
CDR3 DNA: TGCGCCAGCCAGACCCGGGACCGACGCTACGAGCAGTACTTC

clone size: medium-sized
V gene: TRBV5-1
J gene: TRBJ1-6
D gene: .
CDR3 protein: CASSRQEVRSYNSPLHF
CDR3 DNA: TGCGCCAGCAGCAGGCAGGAGGTTCGGTCCTATAATTCACCCCTCCACTTT

clone size: .
V gene: TRBV5-1
J gene: TRBJ1-1
D gene: .
CDR3 protein: CASSLGGRRNTEAFF
CDR3 DNA: TGCGCCAGCAGCTTGGGGGGCCGACGGAACACTGAAGCTTTCTTT

clone size: .
V gene: TRBV20-1
J gene: TRBJ1-2
D gene: .
CDR3 protein: CSAREVKGYTF
CDR3 DNA: TGCAGTGCTAGAGAGGTGAAGGGCTACACCTTC

clone size: .
V gene: TRBV6-1
J gene: TRBJ2-7
D gene: TRBD1
CDR3 protein: CASSEAGTGVLYEQYF
CDR3 DNA: TGTGCCAGCAGTGAAGCCGGGACAGGGGTACTCTACGAGCAGTACTTC

clone size: .
V gene: TRBV6-1
J gene: TRBJ1-2
D gene: .
CDR3 protein: CASSTGLNGYTF
CDR3 DNA: TGTGCCAGCTCCACAGGGCTCAACGGCTACACCTTC

clone size: few
V gene: TRBV4-1
J gene: TRBJ1-1
D gene: TRBD1
CDR3 protein: CASSLSGTANTEAFF
CDR3 DNA: TGCGCCAGCAGCCTATCCGGGACAGCTAACACTGAAGCTTTCTTT

clone size: few
V gene: TRBV2
J gene: TRBJ2-3
D gene: .
CDR3 protein: CASTRGGTDTQYF
CDR3 DNA: TGTGCCAGCACCAGGGGAGGCACAGATACGCAGTATTTT

clone size: .
V gene: TRBV27
J gene: TRBJ2-5
D gene: .
CDR3 protein: CASSKWGSKETQYF
CDR3 DNA: TGTGCCAGCTCCAAGTGGGGCAGTAAAGAGACCCAGTACTTC

clone size: .
V gene: TRBV10-3
J gene: TRBJ1-5
D gene: TRBD1
CDR3 protein: CAISSGGPNQPQHF
CDR3 DNA: TGTGCCATCAGTTCAGGGGGCCCCAATCAGCCCCAGCATTTT

clone size: few
V gene: TRBV6-5
J gene: TRBJ1-6
D gene: .
CDR3 protein: CASSYSGLRGDSPLHF
CDR3 DNA: TGTGCCAGCAGTTACTCGGGTCTTAGGGGGGATTCACCCCTCCACTTT

clone size: .
V gene: TRBV6-4
J gene: TRBJ1-5
D gene: TRBD1
CDR3 protein: CASMRGRGQPQHF
CDR3 DNA: TGTGCCAGCATGAGGGGGCGAGGTCAGCCCCAGCATTTT

clone size: .
V gene: TRBV29-1
J gene: TRBJ1-1
D gene: .
CDR3 protein: CSVVVSRGNTEAFF
CDR3 DNA: TGCAGCGTTGTTGTCTCTAGGGGGAACACTGAAGCTTTCTTT

clone size: .
V gene: TRBV15
J gene: TRBJ2-3
D gene: .
CDR3 protein: CATSRDSDTDTQYF
CDR3 DNA: TGTGCCACCAGCAGAGATAGTGACACAGATACGCAGTATTTT

clone size: .
V gene: TRBV2
J gene: TRBJ2-6
D gene: .
CDR3 protein: CASSLTGSGANVLTF
CDR3 DNA: TGTGCCAGCAGCCTCACAGGGTCTGGGGCCAACGTCCTGACTTTC

clone size: .
V gene: TRBV4-2
J gene: TRBJ2-2
D gene: .
CDR3 protein: CASSSNGGPDTGELFF
CDR3 DNA: TGTGCCAGCAGCTCTAACGGGGGGCCCGACACCGGGGAGCTGTTTTTT

clone size: few
V gene: TRBV5-1
J gene: TRBJ2-5
D gene: .
CDR3 protein: CASSQFTRKQETQYF
CDR3 DNA: TGCGCCAGCAGCCAATTCACTAGGAAGCAAGAGACCCAGTACTTC

clone size: .
V gene: TRBV5-6
J gene: TRBJ2-5
D gene: .
CDR3 protein: CASSAGPETQYF
CDR3 DNA: TGTGCCAGCAGCGCTGGGCCGGAGACCCAGTACTTC

clone size: few
V gene: TRBV14
J gene: TRBJ2-7
D gene: .
CDR3 protein: CASSQVLAGGEQYF
CDR3 DNA: TGTGCCAGCAGCCAAGTGCTGGCCGGCGGGGAGCAGTACTTC

clone size: .
V gene: TRBV7-8
J gene: TRBJ1-4
D gene: .
CDR3 protein: CASAETRGGDEKLFF
CDR3 DNA: TGTGCCAGCGCCGAGACTCGGGGAGGGGATGAAAAACTGTTTTTT

clone size: few
V gene: TRBV19
J gene: TRBJ1-6
D gene: .
CDR3 protein: CASRMSSYNSPLHF
CDR3 DNA: TGTGCCAGTAGAATGAGCTCCTATAATTCACCCCTCCACTTT

clone size: few
V gene: TRBV7-2
J gene: TRBJ2-3
D gene: .
CDR3 protein: CASSPWGGRTDTQYF
CDR3 DNA: TGTGCCAGCAGCCCCTGGGGGGGGCGGACAGATACGCAGTATTTT

clone size: .
V gene: TRBV4-1
J gene: TRBJ1-1
D gene: TRBD1
CDR3 protein: CASSAEGTGSFTEAFF
CDR3 DNA: TGCGCCAGCAGCGCCGAGGGGACAGGGTCTTTTACTGAAGCTTTCTTT

clone size: .
V gene: TRBV7-9
J gene: TRBJ1-2
D gene: TRBD1
CDR3 protein: CASSDGGQGATGYTF
CDR3 DNA: TGTGCCAGCAGCGACGGGGGACAGGGGGCGACGGGCTACACCTTC

clone size: .
V gene: TRBV6-5
J gene: TRBJ1-6
D gene: .
CDR3 protein: CASSYGQDSPLHF
CDR3 DNA: TGTGCCAGCAGTTACGGCCAGGACTCACCCCTCCACTTT

clone size: few
V gene: TRBV19
J gene: TRBJ2-2
D gene: .
CDR3 protein: CASSIQGVNTGELFF
CDR3 DNA: TGTGCCAGTAGTATACAAGGGGTGAACACCGGGGAGCTGTTTTTT

clone size: .
V gene: TRBV14
J gene: TRBJ1-1
D gene: TRBD1
CDR3 protein: CASSPRGTGGLLAFF
CDR3 DNA: TGTGCCAGCAGCCCGCGGGGGACAGGGGGCTTGCTAGCTTTCTTT

clone size: medium-sized
V gene: TRBV4-1
J gene: TRBJ2-5
D gene: .
CDR3 protein: CASSGLQKETQYF
CDR3 DNA: TGCGCCAGCAGCGGGCTTCAGAAGGAGACCCAGTACTTC

clone size: .
V gene: TRBV7-8
J gene: TRBJ2-3
D gene: .
CDR3 protein: CASSWQAGTDTQYF
CDR3 DNA: TGTGCCAGCAGCTGGCAGGCGGGCACAGATACGCAGTATTTT

clone size: few
V gene: TRBV12-5
J gene: TRBJ1-5
D gene: .
CDR3 protein: CASGLAGLYQPQHF
CDR3 DNA: TGTGCTAGTGGCCTCGCAGGGTTATATCAGCCCCAGCATTTT

clone size: .
V gene: TRBV10-3
J gene: TRBJ1-1
D gene: .
CDR3 protein: CAISDQQNTEAFF
CDR3 DNA: TGTGCCATCAGTGACCAACAGAACACTGAAGCTTTCTTT

clone size: .
V gene: TRBV30
J gene: TRBJ1-2
D gene: .
CDR3 protein: CAWASWGGTNYGYTF
CDR3 DNA: TGTGCCTGGGCCTCATGGGGGGGGACCAACTATGGCTACACCTTC

clone size: .
V gene: TRBV5-1
J gene: TRBJ1-2
D gene: TRBD1
CDR3 protein: CASSSEGQGDGYTF
CDR3 DNA: TGCGCCAGCAGCTCAGAGGGACAGGGGGATGGCTACACCTTC

clone size: few
V gene: TRBV5-1
J gene: TRBJ1-1
D gene: .
CDR3 protein: CASSLRTGSNTEAFF
CDR3 DNA: TGCGCCAGCAGCCTAAGAACAGGGTCGAACACTGAAGCTTTCTTT

clone size: few
V gene: TRBV5-4
J gene: TRBJ1-4
D gene: TRBD1
CDR3 protein: CASSFGQGNEKLFF
CDR3 DNA: TGTGCCAGCAGCTTCGGACAGGGTAATGAAAAACTGTTTTTT

clone size: .
V gene: TRBV15
J gene: TRBJ1-4
D gene: .
CDR3 protein: CATSRDAEGGKLFF
CDR3 DNA: TGTGCCACCAGCAGAGATGCGGAGGGGGGAAAACTGTTTTTT

clone size: .
V gene: TRBV10-2
J gene: TRBJ2-7
D gene: .
CDR3 protein: CASRPGAMLGQYF
CDR3 DNA: TGCGCCAGCCGACCGGGAGCAATGCTGGGGCAGTACTTC

clone size: few
V gene: TRBV5-1
J gene: TRBJ1-1
D gene: .
CDR3 protein: CASSLEPNTEAFF
CDR3 DNA: TGCGCCAGCAGCTTGGAGCCGAACACTGAAGCTTTCTTT

clone size: .
V gene: TRBV29-1
J gene: TRBJ2-1
D gene: TRBD1
CDR3 protein: CSVHRDRSSSSYNEQFF
CDR3 DNA: TGCAGCGTCCACCGGGACAGATCCTCAAGCTCCTACAATGAGCAGTTCTTC

clone size: once
V gene: TRBV29-1
J gene: TRBJ2-7
D gene: .
CDR3 protein: CSVVFTGKSSYEQYF
CDR3 DNA: TGCAGCGTTGTTTTTACGGGGAAGAGCTCCTACGAGCAGTACTTC